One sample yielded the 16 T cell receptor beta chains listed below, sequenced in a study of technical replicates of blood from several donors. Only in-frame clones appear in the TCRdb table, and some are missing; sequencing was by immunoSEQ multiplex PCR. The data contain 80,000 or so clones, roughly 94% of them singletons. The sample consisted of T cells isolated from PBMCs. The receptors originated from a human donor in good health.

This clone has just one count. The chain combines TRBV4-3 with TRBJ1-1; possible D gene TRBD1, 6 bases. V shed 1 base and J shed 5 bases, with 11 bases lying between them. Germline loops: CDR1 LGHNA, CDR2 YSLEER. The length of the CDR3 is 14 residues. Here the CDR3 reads CASSQGGGPTEAFF. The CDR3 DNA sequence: TGCGCCAGCAGCCAAGGGGGGGGGCCAACTGAAGCTTTCTTT.

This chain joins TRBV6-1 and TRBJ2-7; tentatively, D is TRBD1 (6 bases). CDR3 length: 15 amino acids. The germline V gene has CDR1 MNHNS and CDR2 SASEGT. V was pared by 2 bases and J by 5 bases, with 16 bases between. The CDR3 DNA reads TGTGCCAGCAGTGAATTAGGGCAGGGGATTGACGAGCAGTACTTC. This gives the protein CASSELGQGIDEQYF.

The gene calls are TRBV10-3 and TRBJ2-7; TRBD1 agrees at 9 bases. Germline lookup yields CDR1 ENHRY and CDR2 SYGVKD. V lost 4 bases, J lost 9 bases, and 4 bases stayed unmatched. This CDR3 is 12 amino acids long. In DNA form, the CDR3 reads TGTGCCATCAGTGGGACAGGGGAAGGGCAGTACTTC. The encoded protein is CAISGTGEGQYF.

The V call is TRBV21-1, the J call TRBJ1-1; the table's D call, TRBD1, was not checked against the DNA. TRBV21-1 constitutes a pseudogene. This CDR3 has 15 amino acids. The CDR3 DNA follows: TGTGCCAGCAGCAAAGTGGCCCTCTCGAACACTGAAGCTTTCTTT. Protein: CASSKVALSNTEAFF.

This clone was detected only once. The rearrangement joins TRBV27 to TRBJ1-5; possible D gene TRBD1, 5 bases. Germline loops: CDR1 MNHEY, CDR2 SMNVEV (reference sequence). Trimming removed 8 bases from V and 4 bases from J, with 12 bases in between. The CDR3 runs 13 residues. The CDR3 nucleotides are TGTGCCAGCTCAACAACAGGAAATCAGCCCCAGCATTTT. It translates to CASSTTGNQPQHF.

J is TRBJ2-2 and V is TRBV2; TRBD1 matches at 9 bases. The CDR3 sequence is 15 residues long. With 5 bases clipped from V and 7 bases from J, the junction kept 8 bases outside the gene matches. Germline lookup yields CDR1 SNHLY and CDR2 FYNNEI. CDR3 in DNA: TGTGCCAGCAGTCCCAACGGACAGGGGTTCGGGGAGCTGTTTTTT. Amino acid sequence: CASSPNGQGFGELFF.

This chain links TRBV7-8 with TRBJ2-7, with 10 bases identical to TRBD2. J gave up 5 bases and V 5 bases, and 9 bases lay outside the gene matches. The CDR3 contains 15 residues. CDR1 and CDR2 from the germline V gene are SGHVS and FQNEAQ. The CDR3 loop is CASSQSGTSAHEQYF. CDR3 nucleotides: TGTGCCAGCAGCCAATCCGGGACTAGCGCTCACGAGCAGTACTTC.

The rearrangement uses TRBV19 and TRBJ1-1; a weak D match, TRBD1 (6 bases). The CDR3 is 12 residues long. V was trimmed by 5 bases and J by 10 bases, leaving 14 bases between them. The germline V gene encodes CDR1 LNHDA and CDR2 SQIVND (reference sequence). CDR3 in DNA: TGTGCCAGTAGTCCCGTGACAGGAATAGCTTTCTTT. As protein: CASSPVTGIAFF.

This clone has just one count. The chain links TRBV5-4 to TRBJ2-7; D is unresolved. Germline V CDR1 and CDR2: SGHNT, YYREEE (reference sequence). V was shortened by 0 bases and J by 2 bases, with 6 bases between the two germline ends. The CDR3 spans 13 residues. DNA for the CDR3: TGTGCCAGCAGCTTGGACCAGACCTACGAGCAGTACTTC. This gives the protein CASSLDQTYEQYF.

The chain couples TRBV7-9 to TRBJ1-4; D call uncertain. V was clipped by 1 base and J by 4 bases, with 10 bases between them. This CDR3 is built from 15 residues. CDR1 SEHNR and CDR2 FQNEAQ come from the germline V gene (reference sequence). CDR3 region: CASSLDRQVNEKLFF. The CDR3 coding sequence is TGTGCCAGCAGCTTAGATCGTCAGGTTAATGAAAAACTGTTTTTT.

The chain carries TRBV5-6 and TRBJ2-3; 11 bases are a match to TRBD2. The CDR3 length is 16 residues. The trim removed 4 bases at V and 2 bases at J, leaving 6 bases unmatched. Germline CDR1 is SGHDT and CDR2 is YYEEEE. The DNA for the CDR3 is TGTGCCAGCAGCCGACGACTAGCGGGATCCACAGATACGCAGTATTTT. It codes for CASSRRLAGSTDTQYF.

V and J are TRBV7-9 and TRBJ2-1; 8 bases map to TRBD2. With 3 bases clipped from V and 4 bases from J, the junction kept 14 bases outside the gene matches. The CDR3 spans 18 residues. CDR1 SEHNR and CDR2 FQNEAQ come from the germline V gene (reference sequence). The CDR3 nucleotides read TGTGCCAGCAGCTTGGTAGTAATGCGGGAGGAATCTTACAATGAGCAGTTCTTC. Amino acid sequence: CASSLVVMREESYNEQFF.

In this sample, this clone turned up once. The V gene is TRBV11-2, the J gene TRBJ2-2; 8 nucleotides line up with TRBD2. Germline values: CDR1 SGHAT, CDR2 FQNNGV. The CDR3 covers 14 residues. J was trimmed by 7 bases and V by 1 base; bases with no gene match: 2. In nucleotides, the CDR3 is TGTGCCAGCAGCTTAGCGCGGGAGGTCGGGGAGCTGTTTTTT. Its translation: CASSLAREVGELFF. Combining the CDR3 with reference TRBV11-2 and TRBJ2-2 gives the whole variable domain EAGVAQSPRYKIIEKRQSVAFWCNPISGHATLYWYQQILGQGPKLLIQFQNNGVVDDSQLPKDRFSAERLKGVDSTLKIQPAKLEDSAVYLCASSLAREVGELFFGEGSRLTVL.

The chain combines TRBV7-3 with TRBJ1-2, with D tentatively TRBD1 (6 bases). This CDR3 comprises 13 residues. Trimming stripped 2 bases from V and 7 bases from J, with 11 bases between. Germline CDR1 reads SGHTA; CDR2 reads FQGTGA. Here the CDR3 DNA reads TGTGCCAGCAGCTTAGGGATGGGGGCTGGCTACACCTTC. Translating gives CASSLGMGAGYTF.

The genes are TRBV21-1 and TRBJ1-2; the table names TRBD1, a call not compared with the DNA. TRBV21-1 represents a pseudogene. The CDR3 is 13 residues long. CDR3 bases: TGTGCCAGCAGAGACGGACAGGGCCGAGGCTACACCTTC. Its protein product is CASRDGQGRGYTF.

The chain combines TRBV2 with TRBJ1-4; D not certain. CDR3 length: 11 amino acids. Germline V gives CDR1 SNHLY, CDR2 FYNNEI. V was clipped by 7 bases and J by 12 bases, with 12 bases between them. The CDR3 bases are TGTGCCAGCACTTTCGGAGGAGAACTGTTTTTT. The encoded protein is CASTFGGELFF.